The entry that follows covers one TCR beta chain sequence. Its matching antigen is unknown. Intraepithelial plus lamina propria lymphocytes were released by processing graft tissue. The CDR3 runs 13 residues. Trimming removed 5 bases at V and 4 bases at J, with 11 bases between. CDR1 is SEHNR and CDR2 is FQNEAQ in the germline V gene (reference sequence). This sample is part of a study of graft-versus-host responses after intestinal transplantation. As for the study in general: Recipients were all induced with anti-thymocyte globulin, then given tacrolimus and steroids for roughly three years.

Whole-study results and caveats: The recipient marrow held GvH clones, and some of them showed up first in ileum or blood.

The protocol was immunoSEQ multiplex PCR, while the TCRdb copy is restricted to in-frame clones and leaves out a portion. The table lists over 60,000 clones, 89% of them singletons. The TCR was taken from a human patient who received an intestinal transplant, so some T cells may come from the graft donor. The sample here was ileum tissue, taken approximately 370 days after transplant. V usage is TRBV7-9 and J usage is TRBJ1-2; perhaps TRBD1 as D (6 bases). In nucleotides, the CDR3 is TGTGCCAGCAGCCAACAGGGAGGCTATGGCTACACCTTC. It codes for CASSQQGGYGYTF.